Below are 13 T cell receptor beta chains sequenced from a single sample in a study of identical twins. TCRdb recomputed calls from the 5' RACE reads with MiXCR, one row per CDR3 protein. Seen here are 250,000 or so distinct CDR3 sequences, roughly 7% observed once, and the top ten hold approximately 3.7%. The same data also went into a second study, on yellow fever vaccine responses in identical twins.

The sample taken for sequencing was memory (CD45RO+) T cells sorted from blood. The receptors originated from a woman aged 18-30 years in good health.

This clonotype occurred many times. This rearrangement joins TRBV7-2 to TRBJ1-3; 8 bases map to TRBD1. Germline trimming cut 5 bases from V and 2 bases from J; bases unmatched to any gene: 5. The CDR3 contains 15 residues. Germline CDR1 reads SGHTA; CDR2 reads FQGNSA. The CDR3 here is CASSPPQGAGNTIYF. The CDR3 region has the DNA TGTGCCAGCAGCCCGCCACAGGGGGCTGGAAACACCATATATTTT.

This clonotype has just a few counts. The chain links TRBV2 to TRBJ2-7; no reliable D call. CDR1 and CDR2 (germline): SNHLY, FYNNEI. CDR3 length equals 12 residues. V was pared by 4 bases and J by 0 bases, with 4 bases between. The CDR3 DNA sequence: TGTGCCAGCAGTGGGACCTCCTACGAGCAGTACTTC. This codes for CASSGTSYEQYF. Using reference TRBV2 and TRBJ2-7 for the parts outside the CDR3, the full variable domain is EPEVTQTPSHQVTQMGQEVILRCVPISNHLYFYWYRQILGQKVEFLVSFYNNEISEKSEIFDDQFSVERPDGSNFTLKIRSTKLEDSAMYFCASSGTSYEQYFGPGTRLTVT.

The J gene is TRBJ2-7, the V gene TRBV4-2, with D perhaps TRBD1 (5 bases). V lost 0 bases and J 5 bases, leaving 20 bases between the germline ends. CDR3 size: 17 residues. Germline CDR1 LGHNA, CDR2 YNFKEQ. As DNA, the CDR3 is TGTGCCAGCAGCCAAGATAATTTGGTAGGGGTGGTCGACGAGCAGTACTTC. It encodes CASSQDNLVGVVDEQYF.

In this sample, this clonotype turned up a few times. The rearrangement uses TRBV7-9 and TRBJ1-1; weak D call: TRBD1 (6 bases). The CDR3 is 17 residues long. Germline CDR1 SEHNR, CDR2 FQNEAQ (reference sequence). V was pared by 4 bases and J by 1 base, with 19 bases between. Here the CDR3 reads CASSSFRDTEPNTEAFF. The CDR3 nucleotides read TGTGCCAGCAGCTCCTTCCGGGACACCGAACCGAACACTGAAGCTTTCTTT.

The rearrangement uses TRBV3-1 and TRBJ2-2, with D possibly matching TRBD1 (6 bases). The CDR3 extends over 16 amino acids. Trimming removed 4 bases at V and 2 bases at J, with 14 bases between. Germline loops: CDR1 LGHDT, CDR2 YNNKEL (reference sequence). CDR3 coding DNA: TGTGCCAGCAGCCTTCCTCAGGGGTCTAACACCGGGGAGCTGTTTTTT. Translated: CASSLPQGSNTGELFF.

This clonotype has ten or more counts. V and J are TRBV6-2 or TRBV6-3 and TRBJ1-2; 7 nucleotides agree with TRBD1. The CDR3 is made up of 15 amino acids. V lost 10 bases to trimming and J lost 0 bases; unmatched junction nucleotides: 11. Germline lookup yields CDR1 MNHEY and CDR2 SVGEGT. CDR3 sequence: CATATLGQPNYGYTF. The CDR3 DNA is TGTGCCACCGCAACTCTGGGACAGCCTAACTATGGCTACACCTTC.

This clonotype turned up a few times. V usage is TRBV7-2 and J usage is TRBJ1-1; TRBD1 matches 7 bases. Germline loops: CDR1 SGHTA, CDR2 FQGNSA. This CDR3 has 14 amino acids. Unmatched junction bases numbered 7, after V lost 2 bases and J lost 7 bases. DNA for the CDR3: TGTGCCAGCAGCTTAACAGGGGTGTTGAGTGAAGCTTTCTTT. Protein: CASSLTGVLSEAFF. Complete variable domain (other parts from reference TRBV7-2 and TRBJ1-1): GAGVSQSPSNKVTEKGKDVELRCDPISGHTALYWYRQSLGQGLEFLIYFQGNSAPDKSGLPSDRFSAERTGGSVSTLTIQRTQQEDSAVYLCASSLTGVLSEAFFGQGTRLTVV.

This clonotype was observed a few times. This chain joins TRBV2 and TRBJ2-7; 14 bases line up with TRBD2. CDR1 and CDR2 from the germline V gene are SNHLY and FYNNEI. The CDR3 is made up of 16 amino acids. J lost 6 bases, V lost 6 bases, and 10 bases had no gene match. CDR3 sequence (DNA): TGTGCCAGCAGAAGAGGGACTAGCGGGGGAGCAGGCGAGCAGTACTTC. Translation gives CASRRGTSGGAGEQYF.

This chain links TRBV6-1 with TRBJ2-7; 7 bases map to TRBD2. V was clipped by 8 bases and J by 2 bases; unmatched bases: 0. CDR1 MNHNS and CDR2 SASEGT come from the germline V gene. This CDR3 has 11 amino acids. The CDR3 DNA reads TGTGCCAGCGGGAGGGCCTACGAGCAGTACTTC. It codes for CASGRAYEQYF.

This clonotype occurred a few times. The chain employs TRBV12-3 or TRBV12-4 and TRBJ2-2; 7 bases fit TRBD2. V lost 3 bases, J lost 1 base, and 8 bases stayed unmatched. There are 17 residues in the CDR3. CDR3 nucleotides: TGTGCCAGCAGTTTTATGGTCTCGGGGGGGAACACCGGGGAGCTGTTTTTT. Protein sequence: CASSFMVSGGNTGELFF.

This clonotype was recorded at least ten times. The V gene is TRBV14, the J gene TRBJ1-2, with D unclear. Trimming pared 4 bases from V and 6 bases from J, leaving 12 bases between. CDR1 and CDR2 from the germline V gene are SGHDN and FVKESK. The CDR3 spans 13 residues. For the CDR3, the DNA is TGTGCCAGCAGCCCCCCGGCGATCAATGGCTACACCTTC. Protein sequence: CASSPPAINGYTF.

This clonotype was detected ten times or more. The CDR3 is CSASRRGSPYEQYV. CDR3 in DNA: TGCAGTGCTAGCCGCCGGGGGTCCCCCTACGAGCAGTACGTC. The rearrangement joins TRBV20-1 to TRBJ2-7; perhaps TRBD2 as D (6 bases). The CDR3 length is 14 residues. V was clipped by 3 bases and J by 2 bases, with 14 bases between them. Looked up from germline, CDR1 is DFQATT and CDR2 is SNEGSKA (reference sequence).

This clonotype appeared a few times. The V and J genes are TRBV11-1 and TRBJ2-7; D perhaps matches TRBD2 (6 bases). This CDR3 region has 15 residues. Trimming cost V 1 base and J 3 bases, with 13 bases left between them. Germline V gene lookup returns CDR1 SGHAT and CDR2 FQDESV (reference sequence). The CDR3 loop is CASSLGGSGFYEQYF. In DNA, the CDR3 is TGTGCCAGCAGCTTAGGCGGTAGCGGATTCTACGAGCAGTACTTC. Full variable domain (rest looked up from reference TRBV11-1 and TRBJ2-7): EAEVAQSPRYKITEKSQAVAFWCDPISGHATLYWYRQILGQGPELLVQFQDESVVDDSQLPKDRFSAERLKGVDSTLKIQPAELGDSAMYLCASSLGGSGFYEQYFGPGTRLTVT.